This T cell receptor beta chain was obtained from a study of cytomegalovirus exposure and HLA in healthy donors. Study-wide points: Cytomegalovirus status, reportedly, was diagnosed with high specificity and sensitivity by the classifier. Among the CMV-associated chains, a few were confirmed in vitro as specific for CMV antigens.

In regard to this clone: Its target is unknown.

The V end was cut by 3 bases, the J end by 3 bases, with 24 bases between. Looked up from germline, CDR1 is KGHSH and CDR2 is LQKENI. The CDR3 length is 18 residues. Sequencing was performed with immunoSEQ multiplex PCR; in TCRdb, only in-frame clones are kept and a portion is missing. The sample shows about 110,000 clones, roughly 95% of them seen only once. The sequence was collected from a woman aged 18-30 years in good health and CMV-seronegative. Sequenced material: PBMCs. This sequence joins TRBV18 and TRBJ2-7, with D possibly being TRBD2 (6 bases). The CDR3 DNA reads TGTGCCAGCTCACCGCGAGCCCCCGGTCGACTAGTCTTCTACGAGCAGTACTTC. Encoded protein: CASSPRAPGRLVFYEQYF.